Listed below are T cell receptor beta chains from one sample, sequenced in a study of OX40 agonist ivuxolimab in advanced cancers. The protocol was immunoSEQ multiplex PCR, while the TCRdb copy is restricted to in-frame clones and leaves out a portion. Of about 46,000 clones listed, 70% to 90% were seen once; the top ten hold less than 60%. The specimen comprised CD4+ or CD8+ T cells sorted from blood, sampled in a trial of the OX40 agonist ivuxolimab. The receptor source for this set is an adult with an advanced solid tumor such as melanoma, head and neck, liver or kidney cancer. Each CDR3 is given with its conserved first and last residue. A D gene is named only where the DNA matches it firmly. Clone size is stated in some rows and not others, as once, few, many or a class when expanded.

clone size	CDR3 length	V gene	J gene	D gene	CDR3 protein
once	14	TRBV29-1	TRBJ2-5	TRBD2	CSVGTSGGQETQYF
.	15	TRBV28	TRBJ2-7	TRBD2	CASRVLAGVLYEQYF
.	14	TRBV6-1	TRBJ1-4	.	CASTRDSLNEKLFF
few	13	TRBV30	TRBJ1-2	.	CAWSRTGNYGYTF
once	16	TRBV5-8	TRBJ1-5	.	CASSLRPGRINQPQHF
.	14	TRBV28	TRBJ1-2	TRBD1	CASSHRGQYYGYTF
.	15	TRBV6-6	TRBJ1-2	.	CAFNGRQPPNYGYTF
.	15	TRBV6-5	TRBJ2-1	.	CASSYSPARVDEQFF
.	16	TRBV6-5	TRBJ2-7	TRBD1	CASSYSGTGGPYEQYF
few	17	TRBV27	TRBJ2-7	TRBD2	CASSFRRLAGGRYEQYF
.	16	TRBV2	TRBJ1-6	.	CASSAGGADYNSPLHF
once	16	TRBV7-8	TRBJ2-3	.	CASSLAEGYSTDTQYF
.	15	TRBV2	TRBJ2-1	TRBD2	CASRRTSGYYNEQFF
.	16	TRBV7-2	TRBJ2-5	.	CASSLGGSSGQETQYF
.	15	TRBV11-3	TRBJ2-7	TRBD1	CASSLAQGAGYEQYF
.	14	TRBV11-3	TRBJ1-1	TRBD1	CASGGGRGGTEAFF
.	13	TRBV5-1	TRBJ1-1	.	CASSPLENTEAFF
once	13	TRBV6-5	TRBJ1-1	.	CASSSRRGTEAFF
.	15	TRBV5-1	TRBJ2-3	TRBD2	CASSSRTSGTDTQYF
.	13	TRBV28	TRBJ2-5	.	CASSHYLRETQYF
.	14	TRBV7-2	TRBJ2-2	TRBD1	CASTPQGATGELFF
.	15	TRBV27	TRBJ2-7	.	CASSPLPRLGSEQYF
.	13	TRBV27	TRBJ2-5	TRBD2	CASSLGRAREQYF
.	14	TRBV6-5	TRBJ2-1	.	CASSYSRGTDEQFF
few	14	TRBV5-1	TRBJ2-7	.	CASSLTGPSYEQYF
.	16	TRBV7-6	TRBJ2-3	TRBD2	CASSPWTSGHTDTQYF
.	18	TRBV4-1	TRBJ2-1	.	CASSQGPLAPGGQAEQFF
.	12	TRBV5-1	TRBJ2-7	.	CASSLVVDEQYF
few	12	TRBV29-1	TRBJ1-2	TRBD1	CSVLTGDYGYTF
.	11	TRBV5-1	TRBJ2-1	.	CASSFINEQFF
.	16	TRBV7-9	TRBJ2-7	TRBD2	CASSPGAGGSSYEQYF
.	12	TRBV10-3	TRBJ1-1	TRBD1	CAIWTGGTEAFF
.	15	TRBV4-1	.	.	CASSQDLRQTYEQYF
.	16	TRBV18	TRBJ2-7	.	CASSPQQGISSYEQYF
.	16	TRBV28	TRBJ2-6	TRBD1	CASRPGQSPGANVLTF
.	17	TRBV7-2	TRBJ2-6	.	CASSPREPSSGANVLTF